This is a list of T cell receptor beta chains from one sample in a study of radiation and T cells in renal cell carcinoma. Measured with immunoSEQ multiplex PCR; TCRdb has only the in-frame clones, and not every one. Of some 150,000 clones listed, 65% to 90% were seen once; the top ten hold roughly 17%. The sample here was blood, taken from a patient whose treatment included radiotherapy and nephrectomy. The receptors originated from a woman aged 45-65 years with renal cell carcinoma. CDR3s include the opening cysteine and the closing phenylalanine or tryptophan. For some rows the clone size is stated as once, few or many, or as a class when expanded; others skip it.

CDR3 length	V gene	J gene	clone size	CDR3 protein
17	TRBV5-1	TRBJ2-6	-	CASCPGFSPSGANVLTF
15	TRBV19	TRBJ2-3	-	CASSMVGSSTDTQYF
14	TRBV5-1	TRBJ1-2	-	CASSFRGDNYGYTF
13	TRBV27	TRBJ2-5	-	CASRTGARETQYF
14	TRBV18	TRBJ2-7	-	CASSPSRGPYEQYF
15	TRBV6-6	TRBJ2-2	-	CASIRAGVVTGELFF
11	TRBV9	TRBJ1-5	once	CASSGAQPQHF
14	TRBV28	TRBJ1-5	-	CASSLRVSNQPQHF
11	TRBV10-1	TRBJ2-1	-	CASSDSRDQFF
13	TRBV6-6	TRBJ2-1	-	CASSPEDSGEQFF
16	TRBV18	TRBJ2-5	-	CASSPLGGVVKETQYF
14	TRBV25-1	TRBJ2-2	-	CASSGPLHTGELFF
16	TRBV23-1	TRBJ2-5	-	CASSQPGTGRGETQYF
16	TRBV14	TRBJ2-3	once	CASSQTRTGRTDTQYF
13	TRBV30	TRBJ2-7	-	CAWSVTGLYEQYF
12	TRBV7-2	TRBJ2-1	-	CASSPLGDEQFF
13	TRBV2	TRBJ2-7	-	CASSSGVQRQQYF
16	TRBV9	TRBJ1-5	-	CASSVTEGAPVGAQHF
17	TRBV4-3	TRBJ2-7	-	CASSQPYDSSSGYEQYF
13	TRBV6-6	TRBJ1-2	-	CAILPGANYGYTF
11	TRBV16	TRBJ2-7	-	CASSRDRAQYF
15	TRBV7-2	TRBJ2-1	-	CASSLSLAGGAGQFF
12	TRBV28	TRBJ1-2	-	CASRRPNYGYTF
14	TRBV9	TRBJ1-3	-	CASSQGGVGNTIYF
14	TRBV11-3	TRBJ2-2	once	CASSLGQSTGELFF
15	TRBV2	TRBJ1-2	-	CASSESRDRGDGYTF
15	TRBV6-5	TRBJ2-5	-	CASSPRRGLGETQYF
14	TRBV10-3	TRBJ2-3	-	CAISGGGSTDTQYF
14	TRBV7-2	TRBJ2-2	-	CASSIGRNTGELFF
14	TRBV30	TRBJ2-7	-	CAWTKRGGSYEQYF
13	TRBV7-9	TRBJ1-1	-	CASSPAPRGRAFF
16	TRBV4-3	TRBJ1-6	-	CASSQDRGRINSPLHF
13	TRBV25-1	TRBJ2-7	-	CASSEPGTVKQYF
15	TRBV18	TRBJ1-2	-	CASSPDRTGPYGYTF
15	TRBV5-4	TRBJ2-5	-	CASSLPQGGQETQYF
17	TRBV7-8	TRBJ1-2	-	CASSSLEGRWGHYGYTF
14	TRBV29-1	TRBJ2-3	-	CSGSETGESDTQYF
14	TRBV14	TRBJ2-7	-	CASSWSGGTYEQYF
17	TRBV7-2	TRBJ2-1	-	CASSSLAGGYSYNEQFF
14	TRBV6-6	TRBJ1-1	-	CASSQRGGHTEAFF
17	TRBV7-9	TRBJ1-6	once	CASSLGQASNYNSPLHF
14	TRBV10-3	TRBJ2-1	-	CAIERGGTGDEQFF
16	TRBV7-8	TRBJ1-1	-	CASSSPAVPRNVEAFF
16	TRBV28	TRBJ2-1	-	CASSPQSGGDYNEQFF
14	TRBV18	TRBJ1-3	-	CASSPRQGLNTIYF
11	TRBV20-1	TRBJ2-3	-	CSARGGYTQYF
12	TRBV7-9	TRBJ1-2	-	CASSLDLYGYTF
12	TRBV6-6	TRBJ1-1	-	CASVSQSTEAFF
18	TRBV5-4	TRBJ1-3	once	CASSLGAGRLGSGNTIYF
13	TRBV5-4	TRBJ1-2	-	CASSFIGGDGYTF
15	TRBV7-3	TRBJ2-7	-	CASSPGPTESYEQYF
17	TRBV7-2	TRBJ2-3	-	CASSPRTSGSYTDTQYF
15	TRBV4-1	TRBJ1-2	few	CASSQEGRNRYGYTF
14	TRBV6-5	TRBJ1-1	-	CASSAEIYRTEAFF
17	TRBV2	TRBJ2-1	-	CASSVSGGPSSYNEQFF
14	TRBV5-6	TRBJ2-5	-	CASSPTGARETQYF
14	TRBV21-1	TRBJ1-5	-	CASPFLGAGQPQHF
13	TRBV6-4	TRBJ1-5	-	CASSDSGQGPQHF
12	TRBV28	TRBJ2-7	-	CASGEVSYEQYF